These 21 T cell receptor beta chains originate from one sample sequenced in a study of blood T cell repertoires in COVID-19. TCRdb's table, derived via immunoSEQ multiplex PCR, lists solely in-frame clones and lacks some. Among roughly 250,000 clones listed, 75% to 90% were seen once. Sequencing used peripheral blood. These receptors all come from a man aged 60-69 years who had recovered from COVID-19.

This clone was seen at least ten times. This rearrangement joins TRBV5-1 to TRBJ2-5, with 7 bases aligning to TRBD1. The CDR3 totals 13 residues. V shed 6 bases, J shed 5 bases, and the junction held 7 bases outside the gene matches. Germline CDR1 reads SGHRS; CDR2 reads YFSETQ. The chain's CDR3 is CASKTMDRETQYF. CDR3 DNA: TGCGCCAGCAAAACGATGGACAGGGAGACCCAGTACTTC.

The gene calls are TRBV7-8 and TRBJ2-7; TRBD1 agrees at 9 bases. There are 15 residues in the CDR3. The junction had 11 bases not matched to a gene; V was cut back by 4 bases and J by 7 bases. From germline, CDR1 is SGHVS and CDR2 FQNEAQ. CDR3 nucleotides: TGTGCCAGCAGCTCCTGGACAGGGGCCATGAGTGAGCAGTACGTC. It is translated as CASSSWTGAMSEQYV.

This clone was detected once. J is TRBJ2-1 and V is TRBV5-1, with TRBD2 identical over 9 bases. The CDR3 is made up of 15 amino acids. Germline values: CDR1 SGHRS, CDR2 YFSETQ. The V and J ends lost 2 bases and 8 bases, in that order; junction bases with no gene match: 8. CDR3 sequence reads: CASSFGGGAYDEQFF. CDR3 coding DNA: TGCGCCAGCAGCTTCGGCGGGGGGGCTTACGATGAGCAGTTCTTC.

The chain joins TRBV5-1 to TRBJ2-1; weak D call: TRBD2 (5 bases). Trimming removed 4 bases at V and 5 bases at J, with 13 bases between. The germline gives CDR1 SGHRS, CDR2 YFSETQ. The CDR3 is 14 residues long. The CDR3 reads CASSVRVGDNEQFF. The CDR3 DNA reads TGCGCCAGCAGCGTGAGGGTTGGGGACAATGAGCAGTTCTTC.

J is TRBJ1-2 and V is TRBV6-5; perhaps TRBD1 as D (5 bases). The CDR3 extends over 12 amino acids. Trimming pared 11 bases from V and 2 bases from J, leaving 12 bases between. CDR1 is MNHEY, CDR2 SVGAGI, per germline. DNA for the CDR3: TGTGCCGGGCGGAGGGGCAACTATGGCTACACCTTC. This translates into CAGRRGNYGYTF.

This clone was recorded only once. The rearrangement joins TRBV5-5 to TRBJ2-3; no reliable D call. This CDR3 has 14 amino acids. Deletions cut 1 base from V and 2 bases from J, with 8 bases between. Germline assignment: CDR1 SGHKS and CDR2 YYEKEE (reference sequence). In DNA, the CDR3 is TGTGCCAGCAGCTTGCTCTTAAACACAGATACGCAGTATTTT. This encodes CASSLLLNTDTQYF.

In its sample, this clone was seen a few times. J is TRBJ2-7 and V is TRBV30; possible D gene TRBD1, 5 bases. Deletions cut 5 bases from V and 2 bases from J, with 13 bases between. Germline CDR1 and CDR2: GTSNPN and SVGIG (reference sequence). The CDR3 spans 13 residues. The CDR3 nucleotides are TGTGCCTGGGCCCGACAGCCCCCCTACGAGCAGTACTTC. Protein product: CAWARQPPYEQYF.

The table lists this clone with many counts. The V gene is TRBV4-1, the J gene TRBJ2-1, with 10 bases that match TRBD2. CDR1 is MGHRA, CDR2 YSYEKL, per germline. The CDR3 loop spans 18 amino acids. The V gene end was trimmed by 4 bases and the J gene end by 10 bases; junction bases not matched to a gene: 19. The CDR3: CASSRPRAGGPVLVEQFF. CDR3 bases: TGCGCCAGCAGCCGCCCCCGAGCGGGGGGGCCAGTCTTAGTCGAGCAGTTCTTC.

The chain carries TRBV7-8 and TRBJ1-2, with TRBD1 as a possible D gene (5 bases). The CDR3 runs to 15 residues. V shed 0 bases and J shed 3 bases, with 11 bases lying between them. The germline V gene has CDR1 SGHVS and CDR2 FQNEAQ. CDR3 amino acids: CASSLAPGGYYGYTF. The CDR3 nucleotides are TGTGCCAGCAGCTTAGCCCCCGGGGGTTACTATGGCTACACCTTC.

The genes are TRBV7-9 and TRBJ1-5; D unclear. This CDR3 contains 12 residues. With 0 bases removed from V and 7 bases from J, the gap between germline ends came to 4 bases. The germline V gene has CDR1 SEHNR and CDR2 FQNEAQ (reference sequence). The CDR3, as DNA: TGTGCCAGCAGCTTAGCTGAGCAGCCCCAGCATTTT. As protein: CASSLAEQPQHF.

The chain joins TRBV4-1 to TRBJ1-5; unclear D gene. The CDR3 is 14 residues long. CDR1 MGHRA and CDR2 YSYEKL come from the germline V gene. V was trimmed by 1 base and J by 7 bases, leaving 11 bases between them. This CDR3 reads CASSQVKGAQPQHF. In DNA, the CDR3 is TGCGCCAGCAGCCAAGTTAAGGGAGCCCAGCCCCAGCATTTT.

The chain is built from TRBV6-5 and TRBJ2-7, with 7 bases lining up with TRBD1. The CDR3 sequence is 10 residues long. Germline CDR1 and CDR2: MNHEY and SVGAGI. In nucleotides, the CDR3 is TGTGCAGGGGGCATCTACGAGCAGTACTTC. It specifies CAGGIYEQYF.

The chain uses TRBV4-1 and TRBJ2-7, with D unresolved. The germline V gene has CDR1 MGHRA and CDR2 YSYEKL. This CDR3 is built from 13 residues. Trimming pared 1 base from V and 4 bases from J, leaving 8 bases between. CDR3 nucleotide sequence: TGCGCCAGCAGCCAAGTTAACGGGTACGAGCAGTACTTC. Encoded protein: CASSQVNGYEQYF.

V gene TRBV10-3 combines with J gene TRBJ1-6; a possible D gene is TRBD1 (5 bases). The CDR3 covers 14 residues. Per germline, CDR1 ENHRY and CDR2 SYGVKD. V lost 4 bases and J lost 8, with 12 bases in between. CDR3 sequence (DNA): TGTGCCATCAGTGGCAGGGAGGTTGATTCACCCCTCCACTTT. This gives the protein CAISGREVDSPLHF.

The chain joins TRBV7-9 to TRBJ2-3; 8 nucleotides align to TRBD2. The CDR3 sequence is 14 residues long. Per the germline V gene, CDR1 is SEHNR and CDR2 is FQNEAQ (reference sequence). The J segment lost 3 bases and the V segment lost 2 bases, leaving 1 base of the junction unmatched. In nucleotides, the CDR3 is TGTGCCAGCAGCTTACGGGGGGGGACAGATACGCAGTATTTT. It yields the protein CASSLRGGTDTQYF.

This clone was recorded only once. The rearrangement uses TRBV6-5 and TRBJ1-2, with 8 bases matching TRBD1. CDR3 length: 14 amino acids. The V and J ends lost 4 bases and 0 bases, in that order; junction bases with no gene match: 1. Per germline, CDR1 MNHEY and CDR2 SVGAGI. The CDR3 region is CASSSDRANYGYTF. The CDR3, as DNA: TGTGCCAGCAGTTCGGACAGGGCTAACTATGGCTACACCTTC.

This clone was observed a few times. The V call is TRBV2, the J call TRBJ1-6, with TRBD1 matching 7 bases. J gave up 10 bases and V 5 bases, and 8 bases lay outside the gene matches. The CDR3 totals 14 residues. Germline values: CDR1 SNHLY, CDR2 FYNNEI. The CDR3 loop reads CASSRQGTRSPLHF. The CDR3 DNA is TGTGCCAGCAGTCGACAGGGAACAAGGTCACCCCTCCACTTT.

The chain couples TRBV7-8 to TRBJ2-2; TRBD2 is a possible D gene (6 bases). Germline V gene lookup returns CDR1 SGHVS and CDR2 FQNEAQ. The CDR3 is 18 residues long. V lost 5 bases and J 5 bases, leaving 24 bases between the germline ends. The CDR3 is CASSPGTGDRTWTGELFF. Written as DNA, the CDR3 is TGTGCCAGCAGCCCGGGGACTGGCGACCGAACATGGACCGGGGAGCTGTTTTTT.

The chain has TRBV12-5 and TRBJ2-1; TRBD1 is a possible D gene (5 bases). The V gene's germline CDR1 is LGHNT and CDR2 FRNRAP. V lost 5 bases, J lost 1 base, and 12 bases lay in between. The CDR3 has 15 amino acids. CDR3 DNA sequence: TGTGCTAGTGGTCCATCTCAGGGTTCCTACAATGAGCAGTTCTTC. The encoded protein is CASGPSQGSYNEQFF.

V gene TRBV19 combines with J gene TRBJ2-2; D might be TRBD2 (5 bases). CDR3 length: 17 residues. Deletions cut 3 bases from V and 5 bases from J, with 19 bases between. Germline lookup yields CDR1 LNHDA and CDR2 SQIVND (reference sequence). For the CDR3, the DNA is TGTGCCAGTAGTATTGGGCTTGGTCGATGGGAGACCGGGGAGCTGTTTTTT. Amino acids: CASSIGLGRWETGELFF. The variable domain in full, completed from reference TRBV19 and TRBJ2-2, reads DGGITQSPKYLFRKEGQNVTLSCEQNLNHDAMYWYRQDPGQGLRLIYYSQIVNDFQKGDIAEGYSVSREKKESFPLTVTSAQKNPTAFYLCASSIGLGRWETGELFFGEGSRLTVL.

The CDR3 protein is CASSPRQGSYEQYF. The CDR3 DNA reads TGTGCCAGCAGCCCACGACAGGGTTCCTACGAGCAGTACTTC. J is TRBJ2-7 and V is TRBV7-9; TRBD1 matches 7 bases. This CDR3 has 14 amino acids. Per the germline V gene, CDR1 is SEHNR and CDR2 is FQNEAQ (reference sequence). V gave up 5 bases and J gave up 1 base; unmatched junction bases: 5.